Shown below are 2 T cell receptor beta chains from a single sample sequenced in a study of glioma-infiltrating T cells. Amplification of TCR alpha and beta CDR3 regions from RNA used iRepertoire nested multiplex PCR. TCRdb ran MiXCR on the multiplex PCR reads and lists one entry per CDR3 protein. The repertoire holds about 190,000 distinct CDR3 sequences, with roughly a third as singletons. Sequencing was carried out using glioma tissue, nonneoplastic brain tissue, or PBMCs (not recorded which). The origin of the receptors is a human donor with low-grade glioma or glioblastoma, undergoing nonglioma brain surgery, or in good health (not recorded which).

This clonotype was found many times. This chain uses TRBV10-3 with TRBJ2-7; D unclear. The V and J ends lost 8 bases and 0 bases respectively, with 23 bases between them. Germline CDR1 reads ENHRY; CDR2 reads SYGVKD. The CDR3 covers 17 residues. Here the CDR3 DNA reads TGTGCCATCGCATCACGCCCAACGGACCTTTCCTCCTACGAGCAGTACTTC. This encodes CAIASRPTDLSSYEQYF.

Comments on this clonotype: A read error may account for a junction end that differs from germline. The chain employs TRBV11-2 and TRBJ2-5; D ambiguous. Germline loops: CDR1 SGHAT, CDR2 FQNNGV. This CDR3 contains 11 residues. CDR3 in amino acids: CASSPSETQHF. The DNA of the CDR3 is TGTGCCAGCAGCCCGTCGGAGACCCAGCACTTC.